This section outlines one T cell receptor (beta chain) sequence together with its context. This CDR3 is 17 amino acids long. Germline CDR1 is WNHNN and CDR2 is SYGVQD (reference sequence). Unmatched junction bases numbered 12, after V lost 4 bases and J lost 6 bases. This record belongs to a study of blood T cell repertoires in COVID-19. Sequenced by immunoSEQ multiplex PCR; TCRdb stores in-frame clones only, minus some. Here the sample spans roughly 71,000 clones, 70% to 90% being singletons. V gene TRBV10-1 combines with J gene TRBJ2-2, with 9 bases lining up with TRBD1. The receptor's source is a woman older than 75 with acute or convalescent COVID-19. Sequenced input: peripheral blood. Here the CDR3 DNA reads TGCGCCAGCAGTGCCCCCGCCGGGACAGGGTCAGCCGGGGAGCTGTTTTTT. Its translation is CASSAPAGTGSAGELFF.